Shown below are 17 T cell receptor beta chains from a single sample sequenced in a study of cytomegalovirus exposure and HLA in healthy donors. Here immunoSEQ multiplex PCR was the method, and the copy in TCRdb shows in-frame clones only, minus some. Counted here are tens of thousands of clones, roughly nine tenths occurring once; the ten biggest clones make up about 1.2%. The sequenced sample was PBMCs. Receptors were obtained from a woman aged 18-30 years in good health and CMV-seronegative.

The genes are TRBV5-5 and TRBJ2-5, with 13 bases identical to TRBD2. The CDR3 extends over 17 amino acids. J was trimmed by 6 bases and V by 2 bases; bases with no gene match: 10. Looked up from germline, CDR1 is SGHKS and CDR2 is YYEKEE (reference sequence). The CDR3 sequence: CASSLTGTSGTMQTQYF. The CDR3 DNA reads as TGTGCCAGCAGCTTAACCGGGACTAGCGGGACCATGCAGACCCAGTACTTC.

The J gene is TRBJ2-5, the V gene TRBV6-1, with D perhaps matching TRBD1 (6 bases). The V gene lost 4 bases and the J gene lost 2 bases, with 11 bases spanning the gap. Germline V gene sequence: CDR1 MNHNS, CDR2 SASEGT. This CDR3 region has 14 residues. The CDR3 DNA sequence: TGTGCCAGCAGTGCATGGACAGAACAAGAGACCCAGTACTTC. Amino acids: CASSAWTEQETQYF.

This rearrangement joins TRBV6-8 to TRBJ1-2; D not certain. V lost 6 bases and J lost 8, with 10 bases in between. The CDR3 contains 11 residues. From germline, CDR1 is MNHGY and CDR2 SAAAGT. The CDR3 coding sequence is TGTGCCAGCAGCGATCAGAGGGGCTACACCTTC. It codes for CASSDQRGYTF.

This sequence joins TRBV7-9 and TRBJ2-3, with 8 bases fitting TRBD2. The germline gives CDR1 SEHNR, CDR2 FQNEAQ (reference sequence). Trimming removed 1 base from V and 2 bases from J; junction bases left unmatched: 8. The CDR3 runs to 17 residues. The CDR3 loop is CASSLGGGRSTTDTQYF. The CDR3 nucleotides read TGTGCCAGCAGCTTAGGTGGCGGGAGGTCTACCACAGATACGCAGTATTTT.

The rearrangement uses TRBV14 and TRBJ2-7; 8 nucleotides align to TRBD1. Germline loops: CDR1 SGHDN, CDR2 FVKESK. The CDR3 has 16 residues. V shed 0 bases and J 9 bases; nucleotides not matched to a gene: 13. As DNA, the CDR3 is TGTGCCAGCAGCCAAGACGCAACAGGGGGTCTCGCCGCGCAGTACTTC. Amino acids: CASSQDATGGLAAQYF.

J is TRBJ2-5 and V is TRBV6-5; D is ambiguous. The V end lost 2 bases, the J end lost 3 bases, and 7 bases lay between the germline ends. Germline V CDR1 and CDR2: MNHEY, SVGAGI. The CDR3 runs to 13 residues. The CDR3 DNA sequence: TGTGCCAGCAGTTACGGGCAGAAAGAGACCCAGTACTTC. It translates to CASSYGQKETQYF.

This clone was seen once. V is TRBV28 and J is TRBJ2-7; D remains ambiguous. Per the germline V gene, CDR1 is MDHEN and CDR2 is SYDVKM. This CDR3 is built from 13 residues. The V end was cut by 5 bases, the J end by 0 bases, with 8 bases between. The CDR3 region is CASSPDISYEQYF. In DNA, the CDR3 is TGTGCCAGCAGTCCTGACATCTCCTACGAGCAGTACTTC.

The chain carries TRBV11-2 and TRBJ2-2; unclear D gene. Trimming took 0 bases from V and 7 from J, leaving 9 bases between them. Per germline, CDR1 SGHAT and CDR2 FQNNGV. This CDR3 has 14 amino acids. CDR3 nucleotides: TGTGCCAGCAGCTTAGAGAGGCTAAACGGGGAGCTGTTTTTT. It is translated as CASSLERLNGELFF.

A note on this clone: The junction and the germline gene differ at one end; a read error may be behind it. V usage is TRBV2 and J usage is TRBJ1-1; 8 nucleotides line up with TRBD1. The germline V gene encodes CDR1 SNHLY and CDR2 FYNNEI. The CDR3 is 15 residues long. CDR3 nucleotide sequence: TGTGCCAGCAGTGATGTCAGGGGGCTGAAGACTGAAGCTTTCTTT. This encodes CASSDVRGLKTEAFF.

This clone was seen a few times. The chain is built from TRBV27 and TRBJ2-7; 9 nucleotides agree with TRBD1. Germline loops: CDR1 MNHEY, CDR2 SMNVEV (reference sequence). V shed 5 bases, J shed 3 bases, and the junction held 8 bases outside the gene matches. The CDR3 loop spans 15 amino acids. CDR3 nucleotide sequence: TGTGCCAGCAGTGGAGAGGGACAGGGCTACTACGAGCAGTACTTC. Its protein is CASSGEGQGYYEQYF.

Here the CDR3 reads CASSVQTSTDTQYF. The CDR3 nucleotides read TGTGCCAGCAGCGTTCAAACTAGCACAGATACGCAGTATTTT. The chain couples TRBV27 to TRBJ2-3; D ambiguous. From germline, CDR1 is MNHEY and CDR2 SMNVEV (reference sequence). V gave up 6 bases and J gave up 0 bases, with 10 bases separating them. The CDR3 consists of 14 residues.

The chain links TRBV15 to TRBJ1-2, with D uncertain. Per the germline V gene, CDR1 is LNHNV and CDR2 is YYDKDF (reference sequence). Trimming stripped 3 bases from V and 3 bases from J, with 23 bases between. This CDR3 has 18 amino acids. The CDR3, as DNA: TGTGCCACCAGCAGGGCAGCCAAACGGAGGTTAGAGGACTATGGCTACACCTTC. This translates into CATSRAAKRRLEDYGYTF.

The chain uses TRBV25-1 and TRBJ1-4; D ambiguous. Trimming removed 6 bases at V and 7 bases at J, with 12 bases between. From germline, CDR1 is MGHDK and CDR2 SYGVNS. The CDR3 runs 13 residues. This CDR3 reads CASREVVGEKLFF. CDR3 nucleotides: TGTGCCAGCAGGGAAGTTGTCGGTGAAAAACTGTTTTTT. The whole variable domain, remainder taken from reference TRBV25-1 and TRBJ1-4, is EADIYQTPRYLVIGTGKKITLECSQTMGHDKMYWYQQDPGMELHLIHYSYGVNSTEKGDLSSESTVSRIRTEHFPLTLESARPSHTSQYLCASREVVGEKLFFGSGTQLSVL.

The V call is TRBV7-2, the J call TRBJ2-1; 11 nucleotides match TRBD2. Germline-derived CDR1 and CDR2 are SGHTA and FQGNSA. This CDR3 is 19 amino acids long. Trimming cost V 1 base and J 5 bases; bases outside gene matches: 13. The CDR3 spells CASSLGLLAGVVPHNEQFF. CDR3 sequence (DNA): TGTGCCAGCAGCTTAGGTTTACTAGCGGGAGTCGTCCCCCACAATGAGCAGTTCTTC.

The chain joins TRBV5-1 to TRBJ2-4, with D maybe TRBD1 (6 bases). Germline lookup yields CDR1 SGHRS and CDR2 YFSETQ. The CDR3 length is 16 residues. V was pared by 4 bases and J by 0 bases, with 14 bases between. The CDR3 DNA sequence: TGCGCCAGCAGCCCGACGGACAGACTAGCCAAAAACATTCAGTACTTC. Its protein product is CASSPTDRLAKNIQYF.

The chain recombines TRBV12-2 with TRBJ1-2; the D segment call TRBD1 is taken from the table without a DNA check. TRBV12-2 is classified as a pseudogene. This CDR3 comprises 18 residues. The CDR3 region is CASRLVSRERGSWYGYTF. Here the CDR3 DNA reads TGTGCAAGTCGCTTAGTATCGAGGGAGAGGGGGAGCTGGTATGGCTACACCTTC.

This clone came up a few times. The gene calls are TRBV2 and TRBJ2-7; weak D call: TRBD1 (6 bases). CDR1 and CDR2 (germline): SNHLY, FYNNEI. Trimming took 10 bases from V and 3 from J, leaving 19 bases between them. The CDR3 has 14 residues. The CDR3 sequence is CATLNRDTFYEQYF. The CDR3, as DNA: TGTGCCACCCTAAACCGGGACACCTTCTACGAGCAGTACTTC.